This is a list of T cell receptor beta chains from one sample in a study of blood T cell repertoires in COVID-19. Assay used: immunoSEQ multiplex PCR; TCRdb lists only in-frame clones, some missing. Of approximately 170,000 clones listed, about 80% are singletons. Sequenced input: PBMCs or T cells enriched from blood (not recorded which). These TCRs come from a woman between 70 and 85 years old in a cohort exposed to, infected with or recovered from COVID-19 (not recorded which). Each CDR3 is given with its conserved first and last residue. A D gene is named only where the DNA matches it firmly. The size of a clone is reported for some rows only, either as once, few or many, or as a class for expanded clones.

>few|-|TRBV12-5|TRBJ1-4
CASGPLMTNEKLFF
>-|TRBD2|TRBV6-5|TRBJ2-7
CASRVRLAGGGEQYF
>-|TRBD1|TRBV5-1|TRBJ1-4
CASSPGQEYEKLFF
>-|TRBD1|TRBV7-2|TRBJ2-1
CASPAQGQTYNEQFF
>-|TRBD1|TRBV29-1|TRBJ2-5
CSVGRGRGETQYF
>-|TRBD2|TRBV6-6|TRBJ2-7
CASSPTGRASGSPSYEQYF
>-|-|TRBV27|TRBJ1-3
CASSLAGAGNTIYF
>once|TRBD2|TRBV28|TRBJ2-3
CASSSGLAGGTQYF
>-|-|TRBV2|TRBJ1-1
CASSFQGNTEAFF
>-|TRBD1|TRBV6-4|TRBJ2-1
CASSPDRTPYNEQFF
>-|-|TRBV3-1/TRBV3-2|TRBJ1-5
CASSQGGSLNQPQHF
>-|TRBD1|TRBV19|TRBJ2-7
CASSIGTGGPSGKTYEQYF
>-|-|TRBV15|TRBJ1-1
CATSRVGAMNTEAFF
>-|-|TRBV27|TRBJ1-1
CASSDRGIEAFF
>-|-|TRBV10-3|TRBJ1-5
CAISEGSGGNQPQHF
>-|TRBD1|TRBV10-3|TRBJ2-5
CAISEGTVNKETQYF
>few|-|TRBV18|TRBJ1-1
CASSPYRTVTEAFF
>-|-|TRBV9|TRBJ1-1
CASSPGGRTEAFF
>-|-|TRBV28|TRBJ2-7
CASSPSHDYEQYF
>-|TRBD2|TRBV28|TRBJ2-1
CASSSIPGLAWTNEQFF
>-|-|TRBV19|TRBJ1-3
CASRPFGGTIYF
>-|TRBD1|TRBV5-1|TRBJ2-2
CASSKTGETGELFF
>-|TRBD2|TRBV4-2|TRBJ2-7
CASSPLAGGGDEQYF
>-|TRBD1|TRBV6-5|TRBJ1-1
CASSTPGQGARSAFF
>-|TRBD1|TRBV5-1|TRBJ2-7
CASSFDRVDEQYF
>many|-|TRBV13|TRBJ2-2
CASSNSRNTGELFF
>-|TRBD1|TRBV28|TRBJ2-7
CASSTPGQVYEQYF
>-|TRBD2|TRBV7-8|TRBJ2-5
CASSLGLAELQETQYF
>-|-|TRBV7-9|TRBJ1-3
CASSLTGLSGNTIYF
>-|-|TRBV30|TRBJ2-2
CAWSAVEGGELFF
>many|-|TRBV11-3|TRBJ2-1
CASSLSANRYNEQFF
>once|-|TRBV6-5|TRBJ2-3
CASSYSRRLDTQYF